Listed below are T cell receptor beta chains from one sample, sequenced in a study of shared clonotypes between healthy human individuals. Repertoires were generated with immunoSEQ multiplex PCR, while TCRdb's copy carries only in-frame clones and drops some. Found here are 550,000 to 800,000 clones, 74% of them singletons; the top ten hold about 1.7%. Sequencing used memory CD4+ T cells sorted from blood. These TCRs come from a woman aged 25-40 years in good health. Each CDR3 is given with its conserved first and last residue. A D gene is named only where the DNA matches it firmly. Size is omitted from some rows. Given values are once, few, many or a class for expanded clones.

d_call | j_call | clone_size | v_call | cdr3_nt | cdr3_aa
TRBD2 | TRBJ2-1 | NA | TRBV25-1 | TGTGCCAGCAGTGACCCTAGCGGGGGTGAGCAGTTCTTC | CASSDPSGGEQFF
TRBD1 | TRBJ1-6 | NA | TRBV2 | TGTGCCAGCACCTCGGGACAGGGAAATTCACCCCTCCACTTT | CASTSGQGNSPLHF
NA | TRBJ2-5 | NA | TRBV5-4 | TGTGCCAGCAGCTCAGATAGCTGGACCCAGTACTTC | CASSSDSWTQYF
NA | TRBJ1-5 | NA | TRBV11-2 | TGTGCCAGCACCTTAAACGCGGACCTGGGTAGCAATCAGCCCCAGCATTTT | CASTLNADLGSNQPQHF
NA | TRBJ2-4 | NA | TRBV28 | TGTGCCAGCACCTGGGGGGATGAAAACATTCAGTACTTC | CASTWGDENIQYF
TRBD1 | TRBJ2-2 | NA | TRBV30 | TGTGCCTGGAGTACGAGGACAGGGTTCGGCCATTCCACCGGGGAGCTGTTTTTT | CAWSTRTGFGHSTGELFF
TRBD2 | TRBJ2-1 | NA | TRBV6-1 | TGTGCCAGCAGTTTGAAACAACTAGCGGAGCAGTTCTTC | CASSLKQLAEQFF
NA | TRBJ2-6 | NA | TRBV28 | TGTGCCAGCAGTTTTAGCAGGCTCTCTGGGGCCAACGTCCTGACTTTC | CASSFSRLSGANVLTF
NA | TRBJ1-2 | NA | TRBV28 | TGTGCCAGCAGACCCAATACAGGTTTAACTGGCTACACCTTC | CASRPNTGLTGYTF
NA | TRBJ2-1 | NA | TRBV14 | TGTGCCAGCAGCCAAAAAGGGGGTAGCAATGAGCAGTTCTTC | CASSQKGGSNEQFF
TRBD2 | TRBJ2-1 | few | TRBV7-2 | TGTGCCAGCAGCCCTATCAGCGGGAGGGCTATCAATGAGCAGTTCTTC | CASSPISGRAINEQFF
TRBD1 | TRBJ1-1 | NA | TRBV28 | TGTGCCAGCAGAACACCTAACAGGGGGCTTGGTACTGAAGCTTTCTTT | CASRTPNRGLGTEAFF
NA | TRBJ1-2 | few | TRBV5-6 | TGTGCCAGCAGCTTGTGGTCCCCTAACTATGGCTACACCTTC | CASSLWSPNYGYTF
NA | TRBJ2-3 | once | TRBV28 | TGTGCCAGCAGTGACCTTAGACGGGGATACACAGATACGCAGTATTTT | CASSDLRRGYTDTQYF
NA | TRBJ2-3 | few | TRBV7-2 | TGTGCCAGCAGTCTTCAGGGCTCCACAGATACGCAGTATTTT | CASSLQGSTDTQYF
NA | TRBJ1-1 | NA | TRBV5-5 | TGTGCCAGCAGCTTGGCAACGAACACTGAAGCTTTCTTT | CASSLATNTEAFF
TRBD1 | TRBJ1-2 | NA | TRBV6-6 | TGTGCCAGCAGTTCCGGGACAGGGGGCGACTATGGCTACACCTTC | CASSSGTGGDYGYTF
TRBD1 | TRBJ2-7 | NA | TRBV5-1 | TGCGCCAGCAGCCTTACAGGGGATCCCTACGAGCAGTACTTC | CASSLTGDPYEQYF
TRBD2 | TRBJ2-1 | NA | TRBV10-3 | TGTGCCATCAACCCGGGACTAGCAGATGAGCAGTTCTTC | CAINPGLADEQFF
TRBD1 | TRBJ2-7 | NA | TRBV6-5 | TGTGCCAGCAGTTACGCGAGGGGGCGCGGGTACGAGCAGTACTTC | CASSYARGRGYEQYF
NA | TRBJ1-4 | NA | TRBV27 | TGTGCCAGCAGCGCAAACAACGGGGAAAAACTGTTTTTT | CASSANNGEKLFF
NA | TRBJ1-1 | once | TRBV5-1 | TGCGCCAGCAGCTTGGCCGCCACAACCGAAAACACTGAAGCTTTCTTT | CASSLAATTENTEAFF
TRBD2 | TRBJ2-3 | NA | TRBV7-9 | TGTGCCAGCAGCCGCGGACTAGCGGGAGACACAGATACGCAGTATTTT | CASSRGLAGDTDTQYF
NA | TRBJ1-1 | NA | TRBV5-1 | TGCGCCAGCAGCCCAGGGACCCTCCTGAACACTGAAGCTTTCTTT | CASSPGTLLNTEAFF
NA | TRBJ1-5 | NA | TRBV15 | TGTGCCACCAGCAGAGATCTCTCGGGGGTAGGGGACAATCAGCCCCAGCATTTT | CATSRDLSGVGDNQPQHF
NA | TRBJ1-1 | NA | TRBV7-9 | TGTGCCAGCAGCTTAAGTATGAACACTGAAGCTTTCTTT | CASSLSMNTEAFF
TRBD1 | TRBJ2-7 | NA | TRBV28 | TGTGCCAGCAGTACCCGGACAGGGCTAAGCGAGCAGTACTTC | CASSTRTGLSEQYF
NA | TRBJ2-7 | NA | TRBV6-5 | TGTGCCAGCAGGGGTTCCTACGAGCAGTACTTC | CASRGSYEQYF
TRBD1 | TRBJ1-2 | NA | TRBV18 | TGTGCCAGCTCACCAGCAGGGGGTGGCTATGGCTACACCTTC | CASSPAGGGYGYTF
TRBD2 | TRBJ2-5 | NA | TRBV5-1 | TGCGCCAGCAGCATCGGGACTACTGAGCAAGAGACCCAGTACTTC | CASSIGTTEQETQYF
TRBD1 | TRBJ2-2 | few | TRBV2 | TGTGCCAGCAGTGGACAGGGGGCGGGCACCGGGGAGCTGTTTTTT | CASSGQGAGTGELFF
NA | TRBJ1-2 | NA | TRBV6-1 | TGTGCCAGCAATGTATTACCGTATGGCTACACCTTC | CASNVLPYGYTF
NA | TRBJ2-3 | NA | TRBV15 | TGTGCCACCAGCAATCAGGGGACCACAGATACGCAGTATTTT | CATSNQGTTDTQYF
NA | TRBJ1-5 | NA | TRBV5-5 | TGTGCCAGCAGCTTGCTTCAGGATCAGCCCCAGCATTTT | CASSLLQDQPQHF
TRBD1 | TRBJ1-1 | NA | TRBV18 | TGTGCCAGCTCAGTTCGGGACAGGGAGAACACTGAAGCTTTCTTT | CASSVRDRENTEAFF
NA | TRBJ1-1 | few | TRBV28 | TGTGCCAGCAGCAAAGGGCCAGTGCGCACTGAAGCTTTCTTT | CASSKGPVRTEAFF
TRBD2 | TRBJ2-3 | NA | TRBV2 | TGTGCCAGCAGTCGAGGACTAGCGGGAGGAAGCACAGATACGCAGTATTTT | CASSRGLAGGSTDTQYF
NA | TRBJ2-1 | few | TRBV5-1 | TGCGCCAGCAGCTTTCGGTCAGGGCGCAATGAGCAGTTCTTC | CASSFRSGRNEQFF
NA | TRBJ1-2 | NA | TRBV5-8 | TGTGCCAGCAGCTTGTTGGGGCAGGCCTATGGCTACACCTTC | CASSLLGQAYGYTF
NA | TRBJ2-7 | NA | TRBV6-5 | TGTGCCAGCAGCCACGGACTGAACGAGCAGTACTTC | CASSHGLNEQYF
NA | TRBJ2-7 | NA | TRBV7-2 | TGTGCCAGCAGCCCTCAGATTACACTCCACGAGCAGTACTTC | CASSPQITLHEQYF
NA | TRBJ2-1 | NA | TRBV25-1 | TGTGCCAGCAGTGAATGGGGCAATGAGCAGTTCTTC | CASSEWGNEQFF
NA | TRBJ1-3 | NA | TRBV6-5 | TGTGCCAGTCAGAACTCTGGAAACACCATATATTTT | CASQNSGNTIYF
NA | TRBJ1-1 | NA | TRBV2 | TGTGCCAGCAGTGCGATAAGGACAGCTAACACTGAAGCTTTCTTT | CASSAIRTANTEAFF
NA | TRBJ1-2 | NA | TRBV6-1 | TGTGCCAGCAGTGCCCAGGGACCCACTTATGGCTACACCTTC | CASSAQGPTYGYTF
TRBD2 | TRBJ2-5 | NA | TRBV25-1 | TGTGCCAGCAGTCTCCGGGAGGGCCAAGAGACCCAGTACTTC | CASSLREGQETQYF
TRBD2 | TRBJ2-7 | once | TRBV18 | TGTGCCAGCTCACCACAGGGAGGGAGGTCTTACGAGCAGTACTTC | CASSPQGGRSYEQYF